These T cell receptor beta chains were read from a single sample in a study of T cell responses to AZD1222 COVID-19 vaccine. TCRdb's copy holds only in-frame clones and misses some; the assay was immunoSEQ multiplex PCR. The sample contains under 70,000 clones, around 89% of which appear only once. This specimen was peripheral blood, taken 28 days after the second AZD1222 dose. The source is an adult who received the AZD1222 COVID-19 vaccine. CDR3s include the opening cysteine and the closing phenylalanine or tryptophan. A D gene is named only where the DNA matches it firmly. For some rows the clone size is stated as once, few or many, or as a class when expanded; others skip it.

abundance,j_gene,v_gene,d_gene,len,CDR3aa,CDR3nt
.,TRBJ2-2,TRBV7-2,TRBD2,18,CASTPPGLAGGNTGELFF,TGTGCCAGCACCCCACCGGGGCTAGCGGGAGGGAACACCGGGGAGCTGTTTTTT
.,TRBJ2-2,TRBV29-1,TRBD2,14,CSVGLAGEPGELFF,TGCAGCGTTGGACTAGCGGGAGAACCCGGGGAGCTGTTTTTT
.,TRBJ1-1,TRBV19,.,13,CASTKVLNTEAFF,TGTGCCAGTACTAAGGTCCTGAACACTGAAGCTTTCTTT
.,TRBJ2-3,TRBV27,.,14,CASSIGDGTDTQYF,TGTGCCAGCTCAATCGGGGATGGGACAGATACGCAGTATTTT
.,TRBJ1-4,TRBV7-9,.,14,CASSTQRRNEKLFF,TGTGCCAGCAGCACACAGAGAAGGAATGAAAAACTGTTTTTT
once,TRBJ2-3,TRBV2,TRBD2,19,CATALETSGRAGSTDTQYF,TGTGCCACCGCCCTTGAGACTAGCGGGAGGGCCGGAAGCACAGATACGCAGTATTTT
.,TRBJ2-7,TRBV4-1,.,17,CASSQDHEGEGGYEQYF,TGCGCCAGCAGCCAAGATCATGAGGGGGAGGGAGGCTACGAGCAGTACTTC
.,TRBJ2-2,TRBV6-4,TRBD1,14,CASSADRGTGELFF,TGTGCCAGCAGTGCCGACAGGGGCACCGGGGAGCTGTTTTTT
.,TRBJ2-3,TRBV28,.,16,CASSPGTLTTADTQYF,TGTGCCAGCAGTCCCGGGACCCTGACCACCGCAGATACGCAGTATTTT
.,TRBJ2-2,TRBV24-1,TRBD2,18,CATSDPTSGRGNTGELFF,TGTGCCACCAGTGATCCGACTAGCGGGAGAGGGAACACCGGGGAGCTGTTTTTT
.,TRBJ1-1,TRBV5-5,.,15,CASSLFGSGNTEAFF,TGTGCCAGCAGCTTGTTTGGGTCGGGGAACACTGAAGCTTTCTTT
.,TRBJ2-2,TRBV2,TRBD2,15,CASRPTSTSAGELFF,TGTGCCAGCAGGCCGACTAGCACCTCGGCCGGGGAGCTGTTTTTT
.,TRBJ2-7,TRBV30,TRBD1,12,CAWDRGHNEQYF,TGTGCCTGGGACAGGGGGCACAACGAGCAGTACTTC
.,TRBJ2-7,TRBV19,.,13,CASRNKGSYEQYF,TGTGCCAGTAGGAATAAAGGATCCTACGAGCAGTACTTC
once,TRBJ2-6,TRBV19,.,19,CASGRWSGNLWSGANVLTF,TGTGCCAGTGGTCGGTGGTCAGGGAATCTTTGGTCTGGGGCCAACGTCCTGACTTTC
.,TRBJ1-1,TRBV7-8,TRBD1,15,CASTQPGQGTPEAFF,TGTGCCAGCACCCAGCCGGGACAGGGAACGCCTGAAGCTTTCTTT
.,TRBJ2-1,TRBV6-5,TRBD2,13,CASMEREGHEQFF,TGTGCCAGCATGGAGCGGGAGGGCCACGAGCAGTTCTTC
.,TRBJ2-7,TRBV5-1,TRBD2,16,CASSLVPWTSRGEQYF,TGCGCCAGCAGCTTGGTCCCTTGGACTAGCCGTGGCGAGCAGTACTTC
once,TRBJ2-2,TRBV29-1,.,13,CSVRISNTGELFF,TGCAGCGTTCGGATATCCAACACCGGGGAGCTGTTTTTT
.,TRBJ2-2,TRBV7-3,.,15,CASSERTSNTGELFF,TGTGCCAGCAGCGAGCGGACCTCGAACACCGGGGAGCTGTTTTTT
.,TRBJ2-1,TRBV5-1,TRBD2,16,CASTTGLAGRYNEQFF,TGCGCCAGCACCACCGGACTAGCGGGGAGGTACAATGAGCAGTTCTTC
once,TRBJ2-7,TRBV9,.,16,CASSPRAALSSYEQYF,TGTGCCAGCAGCCCCCGGGCAGCCCTGAGCTCCTACGAGCAGTACTTC
.,TRBJ1-4,TRBV25-1,TRBD1,17,CASSDGTGAPGNEKLFF,TGTGCCAGCAGTGACGGGACAGGGGCCCCGGGGAATGAAAAACTGTTTTTT
.,TRBJ1-1,TRBV11-3,.,16,CASSLVRGPLNTEAFF,TGTGCCAGCAGCTTAGTCCGGGGCCCCCTGAACACTGAAGCTTTCTTT
once,TRBJ1-1,TRBV27,.,16,CASSLSATGWNTEAFF,TGTGCCAGCAGTTTATCGGCCACGGGATGGAACACTGAAGCTTTCTTT
.,TRBJ1-5,TRBV7-8,TRBD1,14,CASSLDRGYQPQHF,TGTGCCAGCAGCTTGGACAGGGGTTATCAGCCCCAGCATTTT
.,TRBJ1-5,TRBV20-1,TRBD1,14,CSASSGTGGQPQHF,TGCAGTGCCAGTTCCGGGACAGGGGGACAGCCCCAGCATTTT
.,TRBJ1-5,TRBV6-2/TRBV6-3,TRBD1,16,CASSYGAGGGNQPQHF,TGTGCCAGCAGTTACGGGGCAGGGGGAGGCAATCAGCCCCAGCATTTT
.,TRBJ2-7,TRBV18,.,12,CASSPRSHEQYF,TGTGCCAGCTCACCTCGGTCCCACGAGCAGTACTTC
.,TRBJ1-5,TRBV2,.,14,CASSVGASNQPQHF,TGTGCCAGCAGTGTGGGGGCTAGCAATCAGCCCCAGCATTTT